This is a list of T cell receptor beta chains from one sample in a study of shared clonotypes between healthy human individuals. Here immunoSEQ multiplex PCR was the method, and the copy in TCRdb shows in-frame clones only, minus some. The sample includes a few million clones, just over 90% seen only once; the top ten take about 1.7%. Sequencing was carried out using naive CD8+ T cells from PBMCs. These receptors were obtained from a man aged 18 to 29 in good health. Some clones in this sample may be carry-over from other donors' samples. The CDR3 runs from the conserved cysteine through the conserved F or W. The D gene is left open where the match is weak. Clone sizes are given selectively: once, few, many, or a class where the clone is expanded.

CDR3 length: 15; clone size: .; J gene: TRBJ2-1; V gene: TRBV6-5; D gene: TRBD2; CDR3 protein: CASSGPGLLFDEQFF; CDR3 DNA: TGTGCCAGCAGTGGCCCGGGACTACTTTTCGATGAGCAGTTCTTC
CDR3 length: 11; clone size: .; J gene: TRBJ2-7; V gene: TRBV9; D gene: .; CDR3 protein: CASSVGGNFNF; CDR3 DNA: TGTGCCAGCAGCGTAGGAGGGAATTTTAACTTC
CDR3 length: 14; clone size: .; J gene: TRBJ1-5; V gene: TRBV19; D gene: .; CDR3 protein: CASSILGLNQPQHF; CDR3 DNA: TGTGCCAGTAGTATCCTAGGCCTCAATCAGCCCCAGCATTTT
CDR3 length: 13; clone size: .; J gene: TRBJ2-1; V gene: TRBV4-1; D gene: TRBD2; CDR3 protein: CASRGEGHNEQFF; CDR3 DNA: TGCGCCAGCAGGGGGGAGGGCCACAATGAGCAGTTCTTC
CDR3 length: 14; clone size: .; J gene: TRBJ2-1; V gene: TRBV4-3; D gene: TRBD2; CDR3 protein: CASKPGLAEREQFF; CDR3 DNA: TGCGCCAGTAAACCGGGACTAGCGGAGCGTGAGCAGTTCTTC
CDR3 length: 13; clone size: .; J gene: TRBJ2-5; V gene: TRBV5-5; D gene: .; CDR3 protein: CASSSGTQETQYF; CDR3 DNA: TGTGCCAGCAGCTCCGGGACGCAAGAGACCCAGTACTTC
CDR3 length: 15; clone size: once; J gene: TRBJ1-2; V gene: TRBV7-8; D gene: TRBD1; CDR3 protein: CASTPFRTGEAGYTF; CDR3 DNA: TGTGCCAGCACCCCCTTCCGCACAGGGGAGGCTGGCTACACCTTC
CDR3 length: 17; clone size: .; J gene: TRBJ1-1; V gene: TRBV4-1; D gene: TRBD1; CDR3 protein: CASSLRETGAMNTEAFF; CDR3 DNA: TGCGCCAGCAGCCTAAGGGAGACAGGGGCGATGAACACTGAAGCTTTCTTT
CDR3 length: 15; clone size: once; J gene: TRBJ1-2; V gene: TRBV5-8; D gene: .; CDR3 protein: CASSLIGGTNYGYTF; CDR3 DNA: TGTGCCAGCAGCTTGATCGGGGGCACTAACTATGGCTACACCTTC
CDR3 length: 12; clone size: .; J gene: TRBJ1-4; V gene: TRBV27; D gene: .; CDR3 protein: CASRRTEGKLFF; CDR3 DNA: TGTGCCAGCAGACGGACGGAGGGAAAACTGTTTTTT
CDR3 length: 15; clone size: .; J gene: TRBJ2-1; V gene: TRBV4-1; D gene: .; CDR3 protein: CASGLAGTPFNEQFF; CDR3 DNA: TGCGCCAGTGGTTTAGCCGGGACCCCTTTCAATGAGCAGTTCTTC
CDR3 length: 15; clone size: .; J gene: TRBJ2-7; V gene: TRBV4-3; D gene: .; CDR3 protein: CASSQDPRTEYEQYF; CDR3 DNA: TGCGCCAGCAGCCAAGACCCCCGGACAGAGTACGAGCAGTACTTC
CDR3 length: 16; clone size: .; J gene: TRBJ2-5; V gene: TRBV7-2; D gene: TRBD2; CDR3 protein: CASSSLAGGPIETQYF; CDR3 DNA: TGTGCCAGCAGCTCGCTAGCGGGAGGGCCGATTGAGACCCAGTACTTC
CDR3 length: 17; clone size: .; J gene: TRBJ2-1; V gene: TRBV27; D gene: TRBD2; CDR3 protein: CASSLSRAGEVYNEQFF; CDR3 DNA: TGTGCCAGCAGTTTAAGTAGGGCGGGAGAGGTCTACAATGAGCAGTTCTTC
CDR3 length: 13; clone size: once; J gene: TRBJ2-7; V gene: TRBV7-8; D gene: .; CDR3 protein: CASSGRQSYEQYF; CDR3 DNA: TGTGCCAGCTCCGGACGGCAGTCCTACGAGCAGTACTTC
CDR3 length: 13; clone size: once; J gene: TRBJ2-7; V gene: TRBV7-2; D gene: .; CDR3 protein: CASSLLKPYEQYF; CDR3 DNA: TGTGCCAGCAGCTTACTGAAGCCCTACGAGCAGTACTTC